The 23 T cell receptor beta chains given below trace back to one sample, sequenced in a study of cytomegalovirus exposure and HLA in healthy donors. The PCR ran on 60 Vbeta and 13 Jbeta primers. This table comes from immunoSEQ multiplex PCR, and its TCRdb copy is limited to in-frame clones, with some not included. This repertoire includes about 67,000 clones. The sequenced sample was PBMCs. The receptors derive from a woman aged 40 to 49 in good health and CMV-seropositive.

CDR3 nucleotide sequence: TGTGCCAGCAGATCAGGGGGCGTCGGTTCACCCCTCCACTTT. This gives the protein CASRSGGVGSPLHF. The chain has TRBV7-3 and TRBJ1-6, with TRBD1 matching 8 bases. The germline CDR1 and CDR2 sequences are SGHTA and FQGTGA. Trimming removed 6 bases from V and 9 bases from J; junction bases left unmatched: 7. There are 14 residues in the CDR3. Filled out from reference TRBV7-3 and TRBJ1-6, the complete variable domain reads GAGVSQTPSNKVTEKGKYVELRCDPISGHTALYWYRQSLGQGPEFLIYFQGTGAADDSGLPNDRFFAVRPEGSVSTLKIQRTERGDSAVYLCASRSGGVGSPLHFGNGTRLTVT.

Concerning this clone: A junction boundary mismatches the germline segment, possibly from a read error. This chain uses TRBV7-7 with TRBJ2-6; D ambiguous. The length of the CDR3 is 16 residues. Germline V CDR1 and CDR2: SSHAT, FNYEAQ (reference sequence). CDR3 nucleotide sequence: TGTGCTAGCAGTCCCCACCCCGGCTCTGGGGCCAACGTCCTGACTTTC. This translates into CASSPHPGSGANVLTF.

The chain joins TRBV7-2 to TRBJ2-7; TRBD2 is a possible D gene (6 bases). In germline, CDR1 is SGHTA, CDR2 FQGNSA. Trimming took off 1 base at V and 13 bases at J, with 14 bases between the two ends. The length of the CDR3 is 12 residues. CDR3 DNA sequence: TGTGCCAGCAGCTTAGAGGAGGGCATCCGCTACTTC. Its protein is CASSLEEGIRYF.

The V gene is TRBV9, the J gene TRBJ2-7; perhaps TRBD1 as D (6 bases). Germline CDR1 SGDLS, CDR2 YYNGEE. The CDR3 loop spans 15 amino acids. Trimming pared 0 bases from V and 4 bases from J, leaving 14 bases between. As DNA, the CDR3 is TGTGCCAGCAGCGTAGGAACAGGGCCGGGGTACGAGCAGTACTTC. Amino acid sequence: CASSVGTGPGYEQYF.

This sequence joins TRBV10-3 and TRBJ2-5, with 7 bases that match TRBD2. The DNA end lines up better with TRBJ2-7; the J call may be wrong. Germline V gene sequence: CDR1 ENHRY, CDR2 SYGVKD. This CDR3 is built from 16 residues. The CDR3 DNA reads as TGTGCCATCAGTGATCTTGGGCTAGCGGTAACCTACGAGCAGTACTTC. Amino acids: CAISDLGLAVTYEQYF.

The chain links TRBV6-1 to TRBJ2-2; 11 positions match TRBD1. The CDR3 covers 15 residues. Per the germline V gene, CDR1 is MNHNS and CDR2 is SASEGT. The ends lost 5 bases at V and 4 bases at J; junction bases unmatched: 3. The CDR3 loop is CASSRDRGSTGELFF. The CDR3 nucleotides are TGTGCCAGCAGTCGGGACAGGGGGAGCACCGGGGAGCTGTTTTTT.

The chain has TRBV5-6 and TRBJ2-1; 7 bases line up with TRBD1. CDR3 length: 16 residues. From germline, CDR1 is SGHDT and CDR2 YYEEEE. V lost 4 bases and J lost 4; bases outside the gene matches: 11. CDR3 region: CASSLGDREPYNEQFF. The CDR3 DNA follows: TGTGCCAGCAGCCTCGGCGACAGGGAGCCTTACAATGAGCAGTTCTTC.

The rearrangement links TRBV28 to TRBJ2-5; possible D gene TRBD2, 6 bases. The assigned J gene may be wrong: the sequence end matches TRBJ2-7 better. Germline CDR1 and CDR2: MDHEN and SYDVKM. The CDR3 runs to 14 residues. The CDR3 nucleotides read TGTGCCAGCAGGTCTGGAGGGGCCACCCGCGAGCAGTACTTC. It specifies CASRSGGATREQYF.

This rearrangement joins TRBV11-2 to TRBJ2-1; the match to TRBD2 covers 14 bases. Germline V CDR1 and CDR2: SGHAT, FQNNGV. V trimming: 1 base; J trimming: 13 bases; junction bases outside the gene matches: 9. This CDR3 is built from 16 residues. The CDR3 DNA follows: TGTGCCAGCAGCTTAGGTAGCGGACTAGCGGGAGGTCTCCAGTTCTTC. Translation: CASSLGSGLAGGLQFF.

This sequence joins TRBV7-2 and TRBJ2-1, with TRBD1 matching 7 bases. V was pared by 4 bases and J by 2 bases, with 8 bases of the junction left unmatched. Germline CDR1 and CDR2: SGHTA and FQGNSA. The length of the CDR3 is 16 residues. The CDR3 protein is CASSSGLTGPYNEQFF. The DNA for the CDR3 is TGTGCCAGCAGCTCCGGGCTGACAGGGCCCTACAATGAGCAGTTCTTC.

V and J are TRBV6-1 and TRBJ2-5; possible D gene TRBD2, 7 bases. V lost 7 bases, J lost 4 bases, and 16 bases lay in between. CDR1 and CDR2 (germline): MNHNS, SASEGT. The CDR3 consists of 14 residues. This CDR3 is CASTGGGGGETQYF. The CDR3 nucleotides are TGTGCCAGCACCGGAGGGGGGGGTGGAGAGACCCAGTACTTC.

V and J are TRBV5-1 and TRBJ2-5; 8 nucleotides line up with TRBD1. Losses at the gene ends were 0 bases for V and 3 bases for J; bases not matched to a gene: 7. CDR3 size: 16 residues. The germline V gene has CDR1 SGHRS and CDR2 YFSETQ. The CDR3 nucleotides are TGCGCCAGCAGCTTGGCGGCAGGGGGCATAGAAGAGACCCAGTACTTC. This translates into CASSLAAGGIEETQYF.

The chain has TRBV9 and TRBJ2-3; D perhaps matches TRBD1 (5 bases). V was cut by 9 bases and J by 2 bases, with 10 bases left in between. CDR3 size: 12 residues. Germline values: CDR1 SGDLS, CDR2 YYNGEE. CDR3 DNA sequence: TGTGCCAAGTGGGGCATCACAGATACGCAGTATTTT. Its protein product is CAKWGITDTQYF.

This chain uses TRBV7-8 with TRBJ2-2; D gene unclear. Trimming left V 1 base short and J 8 bases short, with 5 bases between. The CDR3 has 12 amino acids. CDR1 is SGHVS and CDR2 is FQNEAQ in the germline V gene. CDR3 sequence (DNA): TGTGCCAGCAGCTTAGGGGCGGGGGAGCTGTTTTTT. This codes for CASSLGAGELFF. The variable domain in full, completed from reference TRBV7-8 and TRBJ2-2, reads GAGVSQSPRYKVAKRGQDVALRCDPISGHVSLFWYQQALGQGPEFLTYFQNEAQLDKSGLPSDRFFAERPEGSVSTLKIQRTQQEDSAVYLCASSLGAGELFFGEGSRLTVL.

The chain recombines TRBV13 with TRBJ2-7; weak D call: TRBD2 (6 bases). Germline V gene data show CDR1 as PRHDT and CDR2 as FYEKMQ (reference sequence). The CDR3 is made up of 15 amino acids. V lost 5 bases, J lost 6 bases, and 20 bases lay in between. The CDR3 coding sequence is TGTGCCAGCAGCCCCTCCGGCTACCGGGGACTCGAGCAGTACTTC. It yields the protein CASSPSGYRGLEQYF. Looking up the rest from reference TRBV13 and TRBJ2-7 gives the full variable domain: AAGVIQSPRHLIKEKRETATLKCYPIPRHDTVYWYQQGPGQDPQFLISFYEKMQSDKGSIPDRFSAQQFSDYHSELNMSSLELGDSALYFCASSPSGYRGLEQYFGPGTRLTVT.

This chain uses TRBV6-4 with TRBJ2-1, with 10 nucleotides matching TRBD2. The CDR3 loop spans 15 amino acids. Germline assignment: CDR1 MRHNA and CDR2 SNTAGT. Unmatched junction bases numbered 6, after V lost 4 bases and J lost 6 bases. The CDR3, as DNA: TGTGCCAGCAGTGGCGGGTCTAGCGGGGGCAATGAGCAGTTCTTC. It yields the protein CASSGGSSGGNEQFF.

The rearrangement links TRBV2 to TRBJ2-7, with D maybe TRBD1 (5 bases). This CDR3 spans 14 amino acids. Germline V gene data show CDR1 as SNHLY and CDR2 as FYNNEI. The germline V and J ends were trimmed by 2 bases and 2 bases, with 10 bases remaining between them. Here the CDR3 reads CASSEQGQTYEQYF. CDR3 coding DNA: TGTGCCAGCAGTGAACAGGGTCAGACCTACGAGCAGTACTTC.

The chain is built from TRBV2 and TRBJ2-2, with TRBD1 matching over 8 bases. Per germline, CDR1 SNHLY and CDR2 FYNNEI. V lost 10 bases to trimming and J lost 2 bases; unmatched junction nucleotides: 9. This CDR3 region has 15 residues. Here the CDR3 reads CATSTGGINTGELFF. The CDR3 coding sequence is TGTGCCACCAGCACAGGGGGAATAAACACCGGGGAGCTGTTTTTT. The full variable domain, its missing parts supplied by reference TRBV2 and TRBJ2-2, is EPEVTQTPSHQVTQMGQEVILRCVPISNHLYFYWYRQILGQKVEFLVSFYNNEISEKSEIFDDQFSVERPDGSNFTLKIRSTKLEDSAMYFCATSTGGINTGELFFGEGSRLTVL.

The V gene is TRBV4-2, the J gene TRBJ2-7, with D unclear. The V and J ends lost 3 bases and 2 bases respectively, with 17 bases between them. The CDR3 totals 16 residues. CDR1 is LGHNA, CDR2 YNFKEQ, per germline. CDR3 protein: CASSQDFSQFTYEQYF. CDR3 DNA: TGTGCCAGCAGCCAGGATTTTAGCCAGTTTACCTACGAGCAGTACTTC.

The chain carries TRBV9 and TRBJ2-3; TRBD2 aligns across 7 bases. V trimming: 4 bases; J trimming: 4 bases; junction bases outside the gene matches: 9. The CDR3 runs 15 residues. Looked up from germline, CDR1 is SGDLS and CDR2 is YYNGEE. The CDR3 is CASSSPAGAPDTQYF. CDR3 DNA sequence: TGTGCCAGCAGCTCGCCTGCGGGAGCCCCAGATACGCAGTATTTT.

The chain recombines TRBV10-3 with TRBJ1-5; tentatively, D is TRBD1 (5 bases). Germline V gene sequence: CDR1 ENHRY, CDR2 SYGVKD. CDR3 length: 15 residues. The germline V and J ends were trimmed by 0 bases and 4 bases, with 10 bases remaining between them. The CDR3 sequence is CAISESRVENQPQHF. The CDR3 DNA reads as TGTGCCATCAGTGAGTCCAGGGTAGAAAATCAGCCCCAGCATTTT.

This sequence joins TRBV6-6 and TRBJ2-5; a weak D match, TRBD2 (7 bases). The V and J ends lost 5 bases and 1 base respectively, with 17 bases between them. From germline, CDR1 is MNHNY and CDR2 SVGAGI (reference sequence). The CDR3 extends over 16 amino acids. CDR3 DNA sequence: TGTGCCAGCAGTAGGGGGGGGACCGGGGGCCAAGAGACCCAGTACTTC. As protein: CASSRGGTGGQETQYF.

The genes are TRBV7-9 and TRBJ2-7; D might be TRBD2 (5 bases). Germline V gives CDR1 SEHNR, CDR2 FQNEAQ (reference sequence). The V end lost 5 bases, the J end lost 3 bases, and 8 bases lay between the germline ends. The CDR3 extends over 12 amino acids. DNA for the CDR3: TGTGCCAGCAGCGCACGGGGCTACGAGCAGTACTTC. This encodes CASSARGYEQYF.